This T cell receptor (beta chain) was profiled in a study of blood T cell repertoires in COVID-19. Study-level information: COVID-19 samples from acute and convalescent phases originated in the United States, Italy and Spain. The analysed material was cDNA or gDNA that came from T cells, B-cell-depleted T cells, or PBMCs.

Per the original methods: Estimates of nucleated cell counts were drawn from the amplification of reference gene primers. Sequencing was performed with immunoSEQ multiplex PCR; in TCRdb, only in-frame clones are kept and a portion is missing. D and trimming come from the DNA, and the V and J calls and clone size come from that table. The table has roughly 70,000 clones, approximately 80% seen once; the top ten hold 15% to 20%. In germline, CDR1 is SGHTA, CDR2 FQGNSA. The CDR3 runs to 16 residues. The junction had 6 bases not matched to a gene; V was cut back by 5 bases and J by 7 bases. This TCR came from a man in his sixties or seventies who had recovered from COVID-19. Sequenced material: peripheral blood. The rearrangement joins TRBV7-2 to TRBJ2-2, with 14 bases fitting TRBD2. CDR3 bases: TGTGCCAGCAGCCGCCGGACTAGCGGGAGGATCGGGGAGCTGTTTTTT. Amino acids: CASSRRTSGRIGELFF.